This is a list of T cell receptor beta chains from one sample in a study of PD-L1 blockade in urothelial cancer. The assay was immunoSEQ multiplex PCR, and TCRdb's table has in-frame clones only and misses some. The table records 120,000 or so clones, 86% of them present only once. Sequencing used PBMCs, obtained around atezolizumab (anti-PD-L1) treatment. The receptor source for this set is a man aged 45-65 years with urothelial cancer. CDR3s leave out the opening cysteine and the closing phenylalanine or tryptophan.

v_gene	j_gene	len	CDR3aa
TRBV5-8	TRBJ2-7	15	ASSRKPGLAGGYEQY
TRBV9	TRBJ1-4	14	ASSRQGQATNEKLF
TRBV30	TRBJ1-2	12	AWRGWDQGRGYT
TRBV28	TRBJ2-7	12	ASCPGTVTYEQY
TRBV28	TRBJ1-2	11	ASRTGGEDGYT
TRBV7-2	TRBJ2-2	13	ASSLVGGDTGELF
TRBV28	TRBJ2-7	10	ASSAGTTEQY
TRBV2	TRBJ1-3	14	ASSEGQGNSGNTIY
TRBV7-9	TRBJ2-7	10	ASSEQGYEQY
TRBV27	TRBJ2-7	13	ASSLLAGENYEQY
TRBV6-1	TRBJ2-3	13	ASRALTGGTDTQY
TRBV7-6	TRBJ2-1	14	ASSLRRGGGYNEQF
TRBV28	TRBJ2-5	12	ASSTSGGGGTQY
TRBV7-6	TRBJ2-7	12	ASSPWTSQNEQY
TRBV7-9	TRBJ1-1	15	ASSLFGGQGAGTEAF
TRBV30	TRBJ1-4	13	AWYQWDRSGEKLF
TRBV4-2	TRBJ2-7	10	ASSKDTYEQY
TRBV28	TRBJ1-1	16	ASSLWVSAGAAGTEAF
TRBV30	TRBJ1-1	13	AWSRTGQGITEAF
TRBV6-6	TRBJ1-2	13	ASSSQTGGAYGYT
TRBV4-2	TRBJ2-3	13	ASSQGEGDTDTQY
TRBV30	TRBJ2-3	12	AWSGWGRGDTQY
TRBV7-2	TRBJ2-3	14	ASSLRRSGRGDTQY
TRBV27	TRBJ2-7	15	ASSLTNPGQGSYEQY
TRBV2	TRBJ2-7	12	ASSAQIGPYEQY
TRBV28	TRBJ1-6	13	ASSSPDRGSSPLH